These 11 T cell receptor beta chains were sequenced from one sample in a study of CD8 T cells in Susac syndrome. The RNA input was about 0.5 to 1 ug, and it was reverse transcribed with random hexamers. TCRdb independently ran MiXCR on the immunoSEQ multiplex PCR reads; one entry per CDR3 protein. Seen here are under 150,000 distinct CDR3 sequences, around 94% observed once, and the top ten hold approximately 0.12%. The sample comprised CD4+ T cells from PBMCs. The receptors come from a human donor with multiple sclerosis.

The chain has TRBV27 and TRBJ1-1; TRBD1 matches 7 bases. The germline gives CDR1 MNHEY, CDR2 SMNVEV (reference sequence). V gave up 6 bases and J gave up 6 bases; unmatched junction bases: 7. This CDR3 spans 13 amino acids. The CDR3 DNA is TGTGCCAGCAGCCAACGAGGGACAGCTGAAGCTTTCTTT. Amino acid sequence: CASSQRGTAEAFF.

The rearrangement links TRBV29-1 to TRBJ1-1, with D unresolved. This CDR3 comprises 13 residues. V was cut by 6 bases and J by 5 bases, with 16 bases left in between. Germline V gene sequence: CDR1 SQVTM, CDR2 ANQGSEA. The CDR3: CSVLSGLGTEAFF. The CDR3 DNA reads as TGCAGCGTCCTTTCTGGTTTAGGGACTGAAGCTTTCTTT.

DNA of the CDR3: TGTGCCAGCAGCTTGGAGGGGACTACCTTCTACGAGCAGTACTTC. Translation: CASSLEGTTFYEQYF. This chain connects TRBV5-5 to TRBJ2-7, with 7 positions matching TRBD2. Per germline, CDR1 SGHKS and CDR2 YYEKEE (reference sequence). Germline trimming cut 0 bases from V and 3 bases from J; bases unmatched to any gene: 6. This CDR3 is built from 15 residues.

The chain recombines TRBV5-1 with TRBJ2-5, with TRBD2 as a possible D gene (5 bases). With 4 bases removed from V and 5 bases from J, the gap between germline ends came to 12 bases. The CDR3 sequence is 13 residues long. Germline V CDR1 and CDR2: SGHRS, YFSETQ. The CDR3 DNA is TGCGCCAGCAGCCACGTCGGGGTCGAGACCCAGTACTTC. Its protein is CASSHVGVETQYF.

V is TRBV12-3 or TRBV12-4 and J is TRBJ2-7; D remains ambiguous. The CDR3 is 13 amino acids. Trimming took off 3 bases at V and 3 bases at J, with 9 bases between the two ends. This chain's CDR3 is CASSFRRRYEQYF. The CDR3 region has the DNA TGTGCCAGCAGTTTCCGGCGCCGCTACGAGCAGTACTTC.

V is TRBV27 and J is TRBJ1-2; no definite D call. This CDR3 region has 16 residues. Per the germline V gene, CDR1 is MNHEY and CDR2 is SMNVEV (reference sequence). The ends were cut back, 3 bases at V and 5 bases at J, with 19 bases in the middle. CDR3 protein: CASSFLQTSYPYGYTF. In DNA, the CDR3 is TGTGCCAGCAGTTTTCTCCAGACGAGTTATCCTTATGGCTACACCTTC.

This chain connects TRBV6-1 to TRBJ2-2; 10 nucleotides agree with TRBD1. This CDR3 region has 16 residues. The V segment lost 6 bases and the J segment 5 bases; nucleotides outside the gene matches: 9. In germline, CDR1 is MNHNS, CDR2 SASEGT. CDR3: CASRATGTGVTGELFF. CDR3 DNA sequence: TGTGCCAGCAGAGCCACCGGGACAGGGGTTACCGGGGAGCTGTTTTTT.

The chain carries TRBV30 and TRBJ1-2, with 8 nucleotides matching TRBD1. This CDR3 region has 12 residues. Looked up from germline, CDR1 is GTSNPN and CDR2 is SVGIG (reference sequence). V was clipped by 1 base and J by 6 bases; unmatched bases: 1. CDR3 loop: CAWSADRDGYTF. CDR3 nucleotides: TGTGCCTGGAGTGCGGACAGGGATGGCTACACCTTC.

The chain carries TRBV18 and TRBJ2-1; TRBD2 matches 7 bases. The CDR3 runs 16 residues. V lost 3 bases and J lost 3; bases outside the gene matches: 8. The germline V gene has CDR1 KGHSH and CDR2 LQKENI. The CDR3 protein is CASSPPGAGVYNEQFF. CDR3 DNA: TGTGCCAGCTCACCGCCTGGGGCGGGGGTCTACAATGAGCAGTTCTTC.

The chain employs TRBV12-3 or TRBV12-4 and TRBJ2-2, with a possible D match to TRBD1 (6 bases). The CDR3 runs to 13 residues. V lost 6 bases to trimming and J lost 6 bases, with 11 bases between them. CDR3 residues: CASSFRGSGELFF. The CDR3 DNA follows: TGTGCCAGCAGCTTCAGGGGCTCCGGGGAGCTGTTTTTT.

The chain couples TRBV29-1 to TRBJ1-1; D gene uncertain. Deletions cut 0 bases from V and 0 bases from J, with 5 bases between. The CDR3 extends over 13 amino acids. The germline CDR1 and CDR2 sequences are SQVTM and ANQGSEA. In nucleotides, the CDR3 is TGCAGCGTTGAAGATTGGATGAACACTGAAGCTTTCTTT. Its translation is CSVEDWMNTEAFF.